This TCR beta chain was found in a study of T cell repertoires in cytomegalovirus infection. On the study more broadly: Public TCR beta signatures were indicative of both CMV infection and a matching HLA type. Findings and caveats of the study: The study found HLA-C-restricted CMV-specific TCR beta clonotypes dominating the ex vivo response. Totalled public TCR beta family frequency picked out people who carried CMV plus the relevant HLA.

TCRdb reprocessed the reads with MiXCR, giving one entry per CDR3 protein. The repertoire includes about 740,000 distinct CDR3 sequences, roughly 35% of them detected once, and around 2.8% sits in the top ten. CDR1 SGHTA and CDR2 FQGNSA come from the germline V gene. The length of the CDR3 is 15 residues. V lost 1 base and J lost 8; bases outside the gene matches: 8. A note on this clonotype: Its antigen is as yet unknown.

The source material was PBMCs. The chain uses TRBV7-2 and TRBJ1-2; 9 bases are shared with TRBD1. The clonotype was recovered from a human donor in good health (CMV status not recorded). Some clones in this sample may be carry-over from other donors' samples. CDR3 region: CASSLGGTGKGGYTF. For the CDR3, the DNA is TGTGCCAGCAGCTTAGGCGGGACAGGGAAAGGAGGCTACACCTTC.